This is a list of T cell receptor beta chains from one sample in a study of shared clonotypes between healthy human individuals. Assay: immunoSEQ multiplex PCR; the TCRdb copy retains only in-frame clones and omits some. The table shows almost 700,000 clones, with around 92% occurring only once. Sequencing was done on a sample of naive CD8+ T cells sorted from blood. Receptors were obtained from a man in his thirties or forties in good health. CDR3s include the opening cysteine and the closing phenylalanine or tryptophan. D genes are given only for firm matches. Clone size is shown for a subset of rows, as once, few, many or a class of expanded clone.

J: TRBJ2-1; D: TRBD2; V: TRBV28; size: -; CDR3: CASSLEASGSAYNEQFF; DNA: TGTGCCAGCAGTTTAGAAGCTAGCGGGAGTGCCTACAATGAGCAGTTCTTC
J: TRBJ2-1; D: TRBD2; V: TRBV11-3; size: -; CDR3: CASSPGGLAYSYNEQFF; DNA: TGTGCCAGCAGCCCAGGGGGACTAGCGTACTCCTACAATGAGCAGTTCTTC
J: TRBJ2-7; D: -; V: TRBV29-1; size: -; CDR3: CSVRQILPYEQYF; DNA: TGCAGCGTCCGACAGATTCTTCCCTACGAGCAGTACTTC
J: TRBJ1-5; D: -; V: TRBV30; size: once; CDR3: CAWSGGIYSNQPQHF; DNA: TGTGCCTGGAGCGGGGGGATTTATAGCAATCAGCCCCAGCATTTT
J: TRBJ2-3; D: -; V: TRBV7-8; size: few; CDR3: CASRRRGTDTQYF; DNA: TGTGCCAGCCGCCGAAGGGGCACAGATACGCAGTATTTT
J: TRBJ2-7; D: -; V: TRBV5-5; size: -; CDR3: CASSQTGMYEQYF; DNA: TGTGCCAGCAGCCAGACAGGAATGTACGAGCAGTACTTC
J: TRBJ2-1; D: TRBD2; V: TRBV18; size: -; CDR3: CASSSAAGGRTEQFF; DNA: TGTGCCAGCTCCTCGGCCGCGGGAGGGCGGACTGAGCAGTTCTTC
J: TRBJ1-1; D: -; V: TRBV7-9; size: -; CDR3: CASSWRDTEAFF; DNA: TGTGCCAGCAGCTGGCGGGACACTGAAGCTTTCTTT
J: TRBJ2-1; D: TRBD2; V: TRBV7-6; size: -; CDR3: CASSLAPLAETYNEQFF; DNA: TGTGCCAGCAGCTTAGCACCCCTAGCGGAGACCTACAATGAGCAGTTCTTC
J: TRBJ2-6; D: -; V: TRBV10-2; size: -; CDR3: CASTSSGANVLTF; DNA: TGCGCCAGCACCAGTTCTGGGGCCAACGTCCTGACTTTC
J: TRBJ2-1; D: -; V: TRBV27; size: -; CDR3: CASGGYNEQFF; DNA: TGTGCCAGTGGTGGGTACAATGAGCAGTTCTTC
J: TRBJ2-7; D: TRBD2; V: TRBV2; size: -; CDR3: CASSETREGKYEQYF; DNA: TGTGCCAGCAGTGAGACGCGGGAGGGCAAGTACGAGCAGTACTTC
J: TRBJ2-7; D: TRBD2; V: TRBV5-8; size: -; CDR3: CASSLDVGLAGVDEQYF; DNA: TGTGCCAGCAGCTTGGATGTGGGACTAGCGGGAGTCGACGAGCAGTACTTC
J: TRBJ2-5; D: -; V: TRBV6-1; size: -; CDR3: CASSEPDVWTQYF; DNA: TGTGCCAGCAGTGAACCGGACGTGTGGACCCAGTACTTC
J: TRBJ2-3; D: TRBD2; V: TRBV7-9; size: -; CDR3: CASSPGLGTDTQYF; DNA: TGTGCCAGCAGCCCCGGACTAGGCACAGATACGCAGTATTTT
J: TRBJ2-7; D: -; V: TRBV7-2; size: -; CDR3: CASSTDVSSYEQYF; DNA: TGTGCCAGCAGCACGGACGTAAGCTCCTACGAGCAGTACTTC
J: TRBJ2-1; D: TRBD2; V: TRBV7-6; size: once; CDR3: CASSFSSGLADEQFF; DNA: TGTGCCAGCAGCTTTTCTTCGGGACTAGCCGATGAGCAGTTCTTC
J: TRBJ2-5; D: -; V: TRBV15; size: -; CDR3: CATSRVMGNSGKETQYF; DNA: TGTGCCACCAGCAGAGTAATGGGCAACTCAGGAAAAGAGACCCAGTACTTC
J: TRBJ1-5; D: TRBD1; V: TRBV7-1; size: -; CDR3: CASSSAQGARQPQHF; DNA: TGTGCCAGCAGCTCCGCCCAGGGGGCTCGACAGCCCCAGCATTTT
J: TRBJ2-1; D: -; V: TRBV5-1; size: -; CDR3: CASSGGNEQFF; DNA: TGCGCCAGCAGCGGGGGCAATGAGCAGTTCTTC
J: TRBJ1-1; D: -; V: TRBV6-4; size: -; CDR3: CASSDVYGDTEAFF; DNA: TGTGCCAGCAGTGACGTGTACGGGGACACTGAAGCTTTCTTT
J: TRBJ2-5; D: -; V: TRBV7-6; size: -; CDR3: CASSPSPGFQETQYF; DNA: TGTGCCAGCAGCCCCTCCCCAGGTTTCCAAGAGACCCAGTACTTC
J: TRBJ2-1; D: -; V: TRBV13; size: once; CDR3: CASSLDGEQFF; DNA: TGTGCCAGCAGCCTTGATGGCGAGCAGTTCTTC
J: TRBJ2-7; D: TRBD2; V: TRBV25-1; size: -; CDR3: CASDTGTSGSYEQYF; DNA: TGTGCCAGCGATACAGGGACTAGCGGGAGCTACGAGCAGTACTTC
J: TRBJ2-1; D: TRBD2; V: TRBV11-2; size: -; CDR3: CASSFGLAGEWNEQFF; DNA: TGTGCCAGCAGCTTTGGGCTAGCGGGAGAATGGAATGAGCAGTTCTTC
J: TRBJ2-2; D: -; V: TRBV6-5; size: -; CDR3: CATTLGAYTGELFF; DNA: TGTGCCACCACTCTAGGGGCCTACACCGGGGAGCTGTTTTTT
J: TRBJ2-7; D: -; V: TRBV11-2; size: -; CDR3: CASSLVRVREYF; DNA: TGTGCCAGCAGCTTAGTTAGGGTAAGGGAGTACTTC
J: TRBJ1-1; D: -; V: TRBV6-5; size: -; CDR3: CASSPGQGEAFF; DNA: TGTGCCAGCAGTCCCGGGCAGGGGGAAGCTTTCTTT
J: TRBJ2-5; D: TRBD2; V: TRBV2; size: -; CDR3: CASSFIAGAGETQYF; DNA: TGTGCCAGCAGCTTTATAGCGGGGGCCGGGGAGACCCAGTACTTC
J: TRBJ2-7; D: TRBD2; V: TRBV11-2; size: once; CDR3: CASSEGLAGGSYEQYF; DNA: TGTGCCAGCAGCGAAGGACTAGCGGGAGGTTCCTACGAGCAGTACTTC
J: TRBJ2-5; D: -; V: TRBV2; size: once; CDR3: CASSEDYLWYF; DNA: TGTGCCAGCAGTGAGGACTATCTCTGGTACTTC
J: TRBJ2-3; D: -; V: TRBV11-2; size: -; CDR3: CASSLVGPTLDTQYF; DNA: TGTGCCAGCAGCTTAGTGGGGCCGACTCTAGATACGCAGTATTTT
J: TRBJ1-2; D: -; V: TRBV29-1; size: -; CDR3: CSVEEVGGYTF; DNA: TGCAGCGTTGAAGAAGTCGGCGGCTACACCTTC
J: TRBJ2-3; D: -; V: TRBV27; size: -; CDR3: CASSLRTPVQVAQYF; DNA: TGTGCCAGCAGCTTACGAACCCCGGTCCAGGTCGCGCAGTATTTT
J: TRBJ2-7; D: -; V: TRBV7-8; size: once; CDR3: CASSRGPQVGEQYF; DNA: TGTGCCAGCTCCCGGGGACCGCAGGTCGGCGAGCAGTACTTC
J: TRBJ1-1; D: -; V: TRBV29-1; size: -; CDR3: CSVVAGLADLTEAFF; DNA: TGCAGCGTCGTTGCAGGGTTAGCAGATTTGACTGAAGCTTTCTTT
J: TRBJ1-5; D: -; V: TRBV6-6; size: -; CDR3: CAAWGHFGNQPQHF; DNA: TGTGCCGCATGGGGCCATTTTGGCAATCAGCCCCAGCATTTT
J: TRBJ2-3; D: TRBD2; V: TRBV6-5; size: -; CDR3: CASSFSSGSPDTQYF; DNA: TGTGCCAGCAGTTTCTCTAGCGGGAGCCCAGATACGCAGTATTTT
J: TRBJ2-3; D: -; V: TRBV27; size: -; CDR3: CASSLGVLFTDTQYF; DNA: TGTGCCAGCAGCCTGGGAGTACTTTTCACAGATACGCAGTATTTT
J: TRBJ1-1; D: -; V: TRBV11-2; size: -; CDR3: CASSAGGRRVNTEAFF; DNA: TGTGCCAGCAGCGCAGGTGGGAGAAGGGTGAACACTGAAGCTTTCTTT
J: TRBJ1-5; D: -; V: TRBV19; size: -; CDR3: CASSIRPGNQPQHF; DNA: TGTGCCAGTAGTATACGGCCAGGGAATCAGCCCCAGCATTTT
J: TRBJ2-1; D: -; V: TRBV30; size: -; CDR3: CAWTLQGIPYNEQFF; DNA: TGTGCCTGGACCCTACAGGGTATCCCCTACAATGAGCAGTTCTTC
J: TRBJ2-1; D: TRBD2; V: TRBV4-1; size: -; CDR3: CASSQTSGRANEQFF; DNA: TGCGCCAGCAGCCAGACTAGCGGGAGGGCGAATGAGCAGTTCTTC
J: TRBJ2-1; D: TRBD1; V: TRBV28; size: -; CDR3: CASSLEGRGDRKFF; DNA: TGTGCCAGCAGTTTAGAGGGAAGGGGGGACAGGAAATTCTTC
J: TRBJ2-7; D: TRBD1; V: TRBV27; size: -; CDR3: CASRYYRDSSYEQYF; DNA: TGTGCCAGCAGATACTACCGGGACAGCTCCTACGAGCAGTACTTC
J: TRBJ2-7; D: -; V: TRBV7-9; size: -; CDR3: CASSQGFEQYF; DNA: TGTGCCAGCAGCCAGGGGTTCGAGCAGTACTTC
J: TRBJ2-3; D: -; V: TRBV28; size: once; CDR3: CASSPLGDQFTDTQYF; DNA: TGTGCCAGCAGTCCCCTAGGGGACCAATTCACAGATACGCAGTATTTT
J: TRBJ2-7; D: TRBD1; V: TRBV28; size: -; CDR3: CASSLEGAITYEQYF; DNA: TGTGCCAGCAGTTTAGAGGGGGCGATTACCTACGAGCAGTACTTC
J: TRBJ2-2; D: -; V: TRBV9; size: -; CDR3: CASSGNRDSPTGELFF; DNA: TGTGCCAGCAGCGGGAACCGGGACTCTCCAACCGGGGAGCTGTTTTTT
J: TRBJ2-3; D: TRBD2; V: TRBV10-3; size: -; CDR3: CAINGERETDTQYF; DNA: TGTGCCATCAACGGGGAGCGGGAGACAGATACGCAGTATTTT
J: TRBJ2-5; D: -; V: TRBV7-6; size: -; CDR3: CASSKIQETQYF; DNA: TGTGCCAGCAGCAAAATCCAAGAGACCCAGTACTTC